The present entry profiles one T cell receptor (beta chain) with its context. V was clipped by 2 bases and J by 4 bases, with 15 bases between them. The CDR3 runs to 16 residues. The germline V gene encodes CDR1 MNHNY and CDR2 SVGAGI (reference sequence). These data are taken from a study of shared clonotypes between healthy human individuals. Here immunoSEQ multiplex PCR was the method, and the copy in TCRdb shows in-frame clones only, minus some. The sample lists about 560,000 clones, around 81% occurring once. The rearrangement links TRBV6-6 to TRBJ1-5; D gene ambiguous. Sample: PBMCs. The sequence derives from a woman aged 40 to 50 in good health. Some clones in this sample may be carry-over from other donors' samples. The CDR3, as DNA: TGTGCCAGCAGTTACGAGTTGGCCGCATTAAATCAGCCCCAGCATTTT. Protein sequence: CASSYELAALNQPQHF.